A single sample is the source of the 14 T cell receptor beta chains below, sequenced in a study of technical replicates of blood from a few donors. Sequenced by immunoSEQ multiplex PCR; TCRdb stores in-frame clones only, minus some. The table lists tens of thousands of clones, 95% to 98% of them singletons. Sequencing input: T cells isolated from PBMCs. These receptors were obtained from a human donor in good health.

This rearrangement joins TRBV7-9 to TRBJ1-4, with a weak D call TRBD1 (5 bases). The germline CDR1 and CDR2 sequences are SEHNR and FQNEAQ (reference sequence). The CDR3 runs to 15 residues. The V gene lost 3 bases and the J gene lost 5 bases, with 13 bases spanning the gap. Written as DNA, the CDR3 is TGTGCCAGCAGCTTTGGTGGGGACTCCAATGAAAAACTGTTTTTT. It specifies CASSFGGDSNEKLFF.

The count of this clone is one. The V and J genes are TRBV4-1 and TRBJ1-1; 9 nucleotides align to TRBD1. The V and J ends lost 3 bases and 10 bases, in that order; junction bases with no gene match: 9. Looked up from germline, CDR1 is MGHRA and CDR2 is YSYEKL. This CDR3 is 14 amino acids long. The CDR3 DNA reads as TGCGCCAGCAGCCAGCCCGGACAGGGGACTTTAGCTTTCTTT. This gives the protein CASSQPGQGTLAFF.

The rearrangement uses TRBV9 and TRBJ2-2, with TRBD2 matching over 12 bases. The CDR3 is 15 amino acids. CDR1 and CDR2 from the germline V gene are SGDLS and YYNGEE. With 3 bases clipped from V and 5 bases from J, the junction kept 2 bases outside the gene matches. The CDR3 protein is CASSASGRDTGELFF. In nucleotides, the CDR3 is TGTGCCAGCAGCGCTAGCGGGAGGGATACCGGGGAGCTGTTTTTT.

This clone was detected only once. This chain joins TRBV30 and TRBJ2-7; 10 bases match TRBD1. Germline CDR1 reads GTSNPN; CDR2 reads SVGIG (reference sequence). This CDR3 has 13 amino acids. J gave up 2 bases and V 5 bases, and 3 bases lay outside the gene matches. The CDR3 reads CAWQTGGAYEQYF. The CDR3 DNA follows: TGTGCCTGGCAGACAGGGGGCGCCTACGAGCAGTACTTC.

This chain links TRBV4-1 with TRBJ2-7; TRBD2 aligns across 7 bases. J lost 5 bases, V lost 0 bases, and 13 bases had no gene match. Germline-derived CDR1 and CDR2 are MGHRA and YSYEKL. The CDR3 spans 17 residues. CDR3 region: CASSQDGMSGNWDEQYF. DNA of the CDR3: TGCGCCAGCAGCCAAGATGGTATGAGCGGGAATTGGGACGAGCAGTACTTC.

The J gene is TRBJ2-7, the V gene TRBV5-1, with 8 bases matching TRBD1. The CDR3 totals 14 residues. Germline CDR1 is SGHRS and CDR2 is YFSETQ. V shed 0 bases, J shed 2 bases, and the junction held 1 base outside the gene matches. The CDR3 protein is CASSLGTGPYEQYF. CDR3 in DNA: TGCGCCAGCAGCTTGGGGACAGGGCCCTACGAGCAGTACTTC.

The chain joins TRBV7-9 to TRBJ2-7; TRBD2 matches at 10 bases. The V gene end was trimmed by 11 bases and the J gene end by 4 bases; junction bases not matched to a gene: 14. CDR3 length equals 15 residues. Germline assignment: CDR1 SEHNR and CDR2 FQNEAQ (reference sequence). The CDR3, as DNA: TGTGCCTCTAGAGGGGCTAGCGGGGGATCATACGAGCAGTACTTC. It specifies CASRGASGGSYEQYF.

The rearrangement joins TRBV5-1 to TRBJ1-2, with 11 bases fitting TRBD1. Germline V gene lookup returns CDR1 SGHRS and CDR2 YFSETQ. CDR3 length equals 18 residues. V gave up 3 bases and J gave up 4 bases; unmatched junction bases: 14. CDR3 protein: CASSSKTNMGQGVYGYTF. The CDR3 bases are TGCGCCAGCAGCTCGAAAACGAACATGGGACAGGGGGTCTATGGCTACACCTTC.

The V call is TRBV5-1, the J call TRBJ2-7, with 11 bases fitting TRBD1. Unmatched junction bases numbered 6, after V lost 0 bases and J lost 7 bases. The CDR3 runs to 15 residues. The germline gives CDR1 SGHRS, CDR2 YFSETQ. The CDR3 region is CASSLGGQGAREQYF. CDR3 coding DNA: TGCGCCAGCAGCTTGGGTGGACAGGGGGCGAGAGAGCAGTACTTC.

As DNA, the CDR3 is TGTGCCAGCAGTTTCCAGGGGATGAACACTGAAGCTTTCTTT. Protein product: CASSFQGMNTEAFF. The chain uses TRBV6-5 and TRBJ1-1, with D perhaps TRBD1 (6 bases). The V gene's germline CDR1 is MNHEY and CDR2 SVGAGI. Deletions cut 4 bases from V and 0 bases from J, with 9 bases between. The CDR3 is made up of 14 amino acids.

This clone was detected only once. The chain uses TRBV6-4 and TRBJ1-6; 8 nucleotides align to TRBD1. V shed 8 bases and J 8 bases; nucleotides not matched to a gene: 26. CDR1 and CDR2 from the germline V gene are MRHNA and SNTAGT. This CDR3 has 20 residues. CDR3: CASGNPRGGTGPETHSPLHF. DNA of the CDR3: TGTGCCAGCGGAAACCCTCGCGGCGGGACAGGACCCGAGACCCATTCACCCCTCCACTTT.

This chain joins TRBV10-3 and TRBJ1-1, with TRBD1 as a possible D gene (6 bases). Germline loops: CDR1 ENHRY, CDR2 SYGVKD. The CDR3 has 16 amino acids. V was shortened by 0 bases and J by 3 bases, with 14 bases between the two germline ends. CDR3 bases: TGTGCCATCAGTGAGTCGGTGGCAGGGGACCACACTGAAGCTTTCTTT. It yields the protein CAISESVAGDHTEAFF.

This sequence joins TRBV6-5 and TRBJ2-7; D remains unclear. Per germline, CDR1 MNHEY and CDR2 SVGAGI. V gave up 2 bases and J gave up 3 bases, with 8 bases separating them. The CDR3 sequence is 13 residues long. Written as DNA, the CDR3 is TGTGCCAGCAGTTACCAGAATTTCTACGAGCAGTACTTC. Its translation: CASSYQNFYEQYF.

The V call is TRBV6-1, the J call TRBJ1-2; D is undetermined. From germline, CDR1 is MNHNS and CDR2 SASEGT. The CDR3 spans 14 residues. The V and J ends lost 3 bases and 6 bases respectively, with 14 bases between them. CDR3 DNA sequence: TGTGCCAGCAGTGATCGTTTAATTCAGGATGGCTACACCTTC. Protein product: CASSDRLIQDGYTF.